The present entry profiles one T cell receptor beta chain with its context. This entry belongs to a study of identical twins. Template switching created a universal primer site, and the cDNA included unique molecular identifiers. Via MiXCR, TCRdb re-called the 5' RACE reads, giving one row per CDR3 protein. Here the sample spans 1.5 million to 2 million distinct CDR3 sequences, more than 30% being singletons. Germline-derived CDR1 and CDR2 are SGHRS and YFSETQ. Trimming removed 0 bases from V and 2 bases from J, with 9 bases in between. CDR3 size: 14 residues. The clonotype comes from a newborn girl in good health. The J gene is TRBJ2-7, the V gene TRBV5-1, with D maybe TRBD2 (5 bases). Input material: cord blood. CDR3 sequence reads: CASSLATGAYEQYF. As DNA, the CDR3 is TGCGCCAGCAGCTTGGCCACCGGGGCCTACGAGCAGTACTTC.